The present entry profiles one TCR beta chain with its context. The antigen is not known. Constant-segment primers were used for 5'RACE, and the resulting TCR alpha and TCR beta cDNA libraries carried sample barcodes and UMIs. TCRdb ran MiXCR on the 5' RACE reads and lists one entry per CDR3 protein. This table has about 360,000 distinct CDR3 sequences, roughly an eighth appearing once. The data are from a study of T-cell memory formation after mild COVID-19. V lost 8 bases and J lost 4, with 12 bases in between. The CDR3 runs to 13 residues. In germline, CDR1 is SNHLY, CDR2 FYNNEI. Study-wide results and caveats: CM and EM subsets held most contracting CD4+ clones; EMRA held CD8+ ones. Pre-infection memory harbored some responding clones, suggesting cross-reactive memory joined. Balance between CD4 and CD8 was seen in clones contracting day 15 to 85, and a CD4+ lean was seen in later expanders.

The origin of this receptor is a man younger than 35 who had mild COVID-19 (a few samples of this study predate the infection). Cell type and time point are not known. The sample taken for sequencing was PBMCs or a T cell subset sorted from them (not recorded which). The chain joins TRBV2 to TRBJ1-3; D is ambiguous. The CDR3 protein is CASATNAGNTIYF. CDR3 nucleotides: TGTGCCAGCGCAACCAATGCGGGAAACACCATATATTTT.